The text below deals with one T cell receptor beta chain. What it binds is not known. The CDR3 runs to 15 residues. Looked up from germline, CDR1 is LNHNV and CDR2 is YYDKDF (reference sequence). Between the trimmed V and J ends, which lost 3 bases and 0 bases, there was a span of 12 bases. The source of the sample is a study of OX40 agonist ivuxolimab in advanced cancers. Study in general: From about 23 to 85 years was the age range, with a mean of about 54 years, and about 83% were male.

Only in-frame clones appear in the TCRdb table, and some are missing; sequencing was by immunoSEQ multiplex PCR. The table includes about 41,000 clones, about nine tenths detected once. Study-level results: Some of the lowest clonal expansion was seen in partial responders at 0.1-3.0 mg/kg.

The chain combines TRBV15 with TRBJ2-7, with D perhaps matching TRBD1 (6 bases). The starting material was CD4+ or CD8+ T cells sorted from blood, obtained in a trial of the OX40 agonist ivuxolimab. This TCR was recovered from an adult with an advanced solid tumor such as melanoma, head and neck, liver or kidney cancer. DNA of the CDR3: TGTGCCACCAGCAGGCTGACAGGCTTCTCCTACGAGCAGTACTTC. Its translation is CATSRLTGFSYEQYF.